This TCR beta chain came from a study of blood T cell repertoires in COVID-19. Looking at the study overall: Collection of acute and convalescent COVID-19 samples took place in the United States, Italy and Spain. PBMCs, B-cell-depleted T cells, or T cells provided the cDNA or gDNA that made up the material.

The length of the CDR3 is 16 residues. The germline V gene has CDR1 MNHNS and CDR2 SASEGT. The J segment lost 7 bases and the V segment lost 2 bases, leaving 12 bases of the junction unmatched. Authors' methods: For nucleated cells, counts were estimated from reference gene primer amplification. Here immunoSEQ multiplex PCR was the method, and the copy in TCRdb shows in-frame clones only, minus some. V, J and clone size derive from that table, while D and trimming were established from the DNA sequence. The profile shows about 100,000 clones, around nine tenths of them singletons. This TCR came from a man in his forties or fifties with active or convalescent COVID-19. The rearrangement uses TRBV6-1 and TRBJ1-2; TRBD1 agrees at 8 bases. Sequencing was done on a sample of peripheral blood. The CDR3 is CASSEPGQGARVGYTF. CDR3 DNA sequence: TGTGCCAGCAGTGAACCGGGTCAGGGGGCGCGGGTTGGCTACACCTTC.